This passage covers 21 T cell receptor beta chains from one sample sequenced in a study of response to subunit inactivated influenza vaccine. TCRdb independently ran MiXCR on the RT-PCR reads; one entry per CDR3 protein. The data hold about 180,000 distinct CDR3 sequences, with around 8.8% observed a single time. Specimen: non-naive T cells sorted from PBMCs, collected on the day of vaccination. These TCRs come from a man in his forties or fifties who received an inactivated influenza vaccine.

To note about this clonotype: An end of the junction differs from the germline gene, which may be a read error. This rearrangement joins TRBV20-1 to TRBJ2-7; D might be TRBD2 (6 bases). CDR1 DFQATT and CDR2 SNEGSKA come from the germline V gene (reference sequence). The CDR3 loop spans 12 amino acids. The CDR3 nucleotides are TGCAGTGCTATGGGACTGCTTTACGAGCAGCACTTC. Its protein product is CSAMGLLYEQHF.

This clonotype was counted ten times or more. V is TRBV24-1 and J is TRBJ2-3, with 7 nucleotides matching TRBD1. This CDR3 comprises 15 residues. Losses at the gene ends were 7 bases for V and 1 base for J; bases not matched to a gene: 7. The germline gives CDR1 KGHDR, CDR2 SFDVKD. The CDR3 sequence: CATSVGQFGTDTQYF. The CDR3 DNA reads as TGTGCCACCAGCGTGGGACAGTTTGGCACAGATACGCAGTATTTT.

The sample holds many counts of this clonotype. This chain links TRBV5-1 with TRBJ1-4, with a possible D match to TRBD1 (5 bases). Germline-derived CDR1 and CDR2 are SGHRS and YFSETQ. V lost 0 bases and J lost 8, with 17 bases in between. The CDR3 loop spans 16 amino acids. The CDR3 DNA follows: TGCGCCAGCAGCTTGGCCGCGGCAGGGACTGGCGAAAAACTGTTTTTT. Encoded protein: CASSLAAAGTGEKLFF.

This clonotype was seen a few times. The rearrangement joins TRBV4-3 to TRBJ2-3; possibly TRBD1 for D (5 bases). This CDR3 contains 16 residues. Per germline, CDR1 LGHNA and CDR2 YSLEER. The V end lost 4 bases, the J end lost 3 bases, and 17 bases lay between the germline ends. The chain's CDR3 is CASSLVAQGRTDTQYF. CDR3 sequence (DNA): TGCGCCAGCAGCCTTGTGGCGCAGGGTCGGACAGATACGCAGTATTTT.

This clonotype was detected a few times. The chain uses TRBV6-5 and TRBJ1-2; D may be TRBD1 (6 bases). The length of the CDR3 is 13 residues. CDR1 is MNHEY, CDR2 SVGAGI, per germline. V lost 2 bases and J lost 10, with 14 bases in between. As DNA, the CDR3 is TGTGCCAGCAGTTACGGGTCAGGGGTAGACTACACCTTC. It yields the protein CASSYGSGVDYTF.

This clonotype showed up many times. The chain combines TRBV5-6 with TRBJ2-1; D remains ambiguous. Trimming pared 0 bases from V and 3 bases from J, leaving 7 bases between. CDR3 length: 14 amino acids. Germline V gene data show CDR1 as SGHDT and CDR2 as YYEEEE. The CDR3 nucleotides read TGTGCCAGCAGCTTGGGAGGCATCTACAATGAGCAGTTCTTC. Translated: CASSLGGIYNEQFF.

The table lists this clonotype with many counts. The chain recombines TRBV7-2 with TRBJ2-1; TRBD2 matches at 9 bases. This CDR3 has 16 residues. V shed 3 bases and J 4 bases; nucleotides not matched to a gene: 7. Germline CDR1 SGHTA, CDR2 FQGNSA. The CDR3 here is CASSLTSGNIYNEQFF. The CDR3 coding sequence is TGTGCCAGCAGCTTGACTAGCGGAAATATATACAATGAGCAGTTCTTC.

V is TRBV6-5 and J is TRBJ1-2; possibly TRBD1 for D (6 bases). Germline V gene sequence: CDR1 MNHEY, CDR2 SVGAGI. The CDR3 spans 12 residues. Deletions cut 6 bases from V and 4 bases from J, with 9 bases between. CDR3 loop: CASRQGTYGYTF. CDR3 in DNA: TGTGCCAGCAGACAGGGAACCTATGGCTACACCTTC.

The table lists this clonotype with a few counts. The V call is TRBV18, the J call TRBJ2-7; 8 positions agree with TRBD2. Germline V gene lookup returns CDR1 KGHSH and CDR2 LQKENI. The CDR3 is made up of 16 amino acids. The trim removed 1 base at V and 3 bases at J, leaving 8 bases unmatched. As DNA, the CDR3 is TGTGCCAGCTCACCACTGGGAGCGGGAGTGGGCTACGAGCAGTACTTC. Translated, it gives CASSPLGAGVGYEQYF.

This clonotype appeared many times. This sequence joins TRBV28 and TRBJ2-5; 7 bases map to TRBD2. CDR1 and CDR2 from the germline V gene are MDHEN and SYDVKM. Germline trimming cut 6 bases from V and 5 bases from J; bases unmatched to any gene: 6. This CDR3 region has 13 residues. The CDR3 reads CASSFSGVETQYF. The CDR3 nucleotides are TGTGCCAGCAGCTTCAGCGGGGTTGAGACCCAGTACTTC.

This clonotype was counted many times. V usage is TRBV7-8 and J usage is TRBJ2-1; tentatively, D is TRBD1 (6 bases). V lost 1 base and J lost 9, with 16 bases in between. CDR1 and CDR2 from the germline V gene are SGHVS and FQNEAQ. This CDR3 region has 15 residues. The CDR3 coding sequence is TGTGCCAGCAGCTTAGTCCAGGGGCATTTCGGTGAGCAGTTCTTC. Residues: CASSLVQGHFGEQFF.

DNA of the CDR3: TGTGCCAGCAGTTTGGGGACAACCCAAGAGACCCAGTACTTC. It specifies CASSLGTTQETQYF. The chain has TRBV12-3 or TRBV12-4 and TRBJ2-5; D is possibly TRBD1 (6 bases). This CDR3 region has 14 residues. Trimming took off 3 bases at V and 1 base at J, with 9 bases between the two ends.

This clonotype was detected ten times or more. This chain connects TRBV29-1 to TRBJ2-1; weak D call: TRBD2 (6 bases). Trimming left V 4 bases short and J 4 bases short, with 11 bases between. Germline V CDR1 and CDR2: SQVTM, ANQGSEA. CDR3 size: 13 residues. Here the CDR3 DNA reads TGCAGCGTTGGGCTGGGGAGGTACAATGAGCAGTTCTTC. Translating it yields CSVGLGRYNEQFF.

With respect to this clonotype: Germline is not matched at one junction end, which may reflect a read error. As DNA, the CDR3 is TGTGCCAGCGGTTTCGTTCAGGCTAGCGGGATCTACGAGCAGTATTTC. Encoded protein: CASGFVQASGIYEQYF. The chain uses TRBV28 and TRBJ2-7, with TRBD2 identical over 9 bases. From germline, CDR1 is MDHEN and CDR2 SYDVKM. The CDR3 has 16 residues.

The rearrangement joins TRBV6-1 to TRBJ1-1, with D perhaps TRBD1 (5 bases). V was clipped by 7 bases and J by 2 bases, with 14 bases between them. Germline assignment: CDR1 MNHNS and CDR2 SASEGT. The CDR3 extends over 14 amino acids. CDR3 in amino acids: CASTSVGQNTEAFF. The CDR3 nucleotides read TGTGCCAGCACCTCCGTCGGACAAAACACTGAAGCTTTCTTT.

Ten or more counts support this clonotype. J is TRBJ1-1 and V is TRBV6-5; D remains unclear. The CDR3 loop spans 17 amino acids. The germline V gene encodes CDR1 MNHEY and CDR2 SVGAGI. The V and J ends lost 2 bases and 3 bases respectively, with 19 bases between them. The CDR3 region has the DNA TGTGCCAGCAGTTACCGGGCTGTGAAAATTTGGGACACTGAAGCTTTCTTT. This encodes CASSYRAVKIWDTEAFF.

Ten or more counts support this clonotype. The V and J genes are TRBV4-3 and TRBJ1-2; 11 bases agree with TRBD1. Looked up from germline, CDR1 is LGHNA and CDR2 is YSLEER. The CDR3 consists of 18 residues. V lost 0 bases to trimming and J lost 4 bases; unmatched junction nucleotides: 10. CDR3 DNA: TGCGCCAGCAGCCAAGATTACGGACAGGGGGCGCCCCGCTATGGCTACACCTTC. Protein: CASSQDYGQGAPRYGYTF.

Judged by abundance, this clonotype is hyperexpanded. The J gene is TRBJ2-7, the V gene TRBV6-2 or TRBV6-3; D unclear. The CDR3 runs 12 residues. In germline, CDR1 is MNHEY, CDR2 SVGEGT. The ends were cut back, 5 bases at V and 7 bases at J, with 12 bases in the middle. The CDR3 DNA reads TGTGCCAGCAGTCCAAACATCGGGGAGCAGTACTTC. It codes for CASSPNIGEQYF.

This clonotype came up a few times. As DNA, the CDR3 is TGTGCCAGCAGTGAAATGATAGCGGCAGATACGCAGTATTTT. It codes for CASSEMIAADTQYF. The genes are TRBV6-1 and TRBJ2-3; possible D gene TRBD2, 6 bases. This CDR3 is 14 amino acids long. The V and J ends lost 2 bases and 4 bases respectively, with 10 bases between them. Germline loops: CDR1 MNHNS, CDR2 SASEGT.

This clonotype was detected only a few times. The J gene is TRBJ2-5, the V gene TRBV6-1; 9 nucleotides match TRBD2. CDR1 MNHNS and CDR2 SASEGT come from the germline V gene. This CDR3 contains 14 residues. Trimming cost V 7 bases and J 5 bases; bases outside gene matches: 8. As DNA, the CDR3 is TGTGCCAGCACCTTAGCGGGAGTCGGGGAGACCCAGTACTTC. Its protein is CASTLAGVGETQYF.

The chain uses TRBV7-8 and TRBJ1-5; TRBD1 is a possible D gene (5 bases). The CDR3 is made up of 15 amino acids. V lost 4 bases to trimming and J lost 1 base, with 11 bases between them. CDR1 is SGHVS and CDR2 is FQNEAQ in the germline V gene. CDR3 DNA sequence: TGTGCCAGCAGCTCCATCGCAGGGAGCAATCAGCCCCAGCATTTT. This translates into CASSSIAGSNQPQHF.